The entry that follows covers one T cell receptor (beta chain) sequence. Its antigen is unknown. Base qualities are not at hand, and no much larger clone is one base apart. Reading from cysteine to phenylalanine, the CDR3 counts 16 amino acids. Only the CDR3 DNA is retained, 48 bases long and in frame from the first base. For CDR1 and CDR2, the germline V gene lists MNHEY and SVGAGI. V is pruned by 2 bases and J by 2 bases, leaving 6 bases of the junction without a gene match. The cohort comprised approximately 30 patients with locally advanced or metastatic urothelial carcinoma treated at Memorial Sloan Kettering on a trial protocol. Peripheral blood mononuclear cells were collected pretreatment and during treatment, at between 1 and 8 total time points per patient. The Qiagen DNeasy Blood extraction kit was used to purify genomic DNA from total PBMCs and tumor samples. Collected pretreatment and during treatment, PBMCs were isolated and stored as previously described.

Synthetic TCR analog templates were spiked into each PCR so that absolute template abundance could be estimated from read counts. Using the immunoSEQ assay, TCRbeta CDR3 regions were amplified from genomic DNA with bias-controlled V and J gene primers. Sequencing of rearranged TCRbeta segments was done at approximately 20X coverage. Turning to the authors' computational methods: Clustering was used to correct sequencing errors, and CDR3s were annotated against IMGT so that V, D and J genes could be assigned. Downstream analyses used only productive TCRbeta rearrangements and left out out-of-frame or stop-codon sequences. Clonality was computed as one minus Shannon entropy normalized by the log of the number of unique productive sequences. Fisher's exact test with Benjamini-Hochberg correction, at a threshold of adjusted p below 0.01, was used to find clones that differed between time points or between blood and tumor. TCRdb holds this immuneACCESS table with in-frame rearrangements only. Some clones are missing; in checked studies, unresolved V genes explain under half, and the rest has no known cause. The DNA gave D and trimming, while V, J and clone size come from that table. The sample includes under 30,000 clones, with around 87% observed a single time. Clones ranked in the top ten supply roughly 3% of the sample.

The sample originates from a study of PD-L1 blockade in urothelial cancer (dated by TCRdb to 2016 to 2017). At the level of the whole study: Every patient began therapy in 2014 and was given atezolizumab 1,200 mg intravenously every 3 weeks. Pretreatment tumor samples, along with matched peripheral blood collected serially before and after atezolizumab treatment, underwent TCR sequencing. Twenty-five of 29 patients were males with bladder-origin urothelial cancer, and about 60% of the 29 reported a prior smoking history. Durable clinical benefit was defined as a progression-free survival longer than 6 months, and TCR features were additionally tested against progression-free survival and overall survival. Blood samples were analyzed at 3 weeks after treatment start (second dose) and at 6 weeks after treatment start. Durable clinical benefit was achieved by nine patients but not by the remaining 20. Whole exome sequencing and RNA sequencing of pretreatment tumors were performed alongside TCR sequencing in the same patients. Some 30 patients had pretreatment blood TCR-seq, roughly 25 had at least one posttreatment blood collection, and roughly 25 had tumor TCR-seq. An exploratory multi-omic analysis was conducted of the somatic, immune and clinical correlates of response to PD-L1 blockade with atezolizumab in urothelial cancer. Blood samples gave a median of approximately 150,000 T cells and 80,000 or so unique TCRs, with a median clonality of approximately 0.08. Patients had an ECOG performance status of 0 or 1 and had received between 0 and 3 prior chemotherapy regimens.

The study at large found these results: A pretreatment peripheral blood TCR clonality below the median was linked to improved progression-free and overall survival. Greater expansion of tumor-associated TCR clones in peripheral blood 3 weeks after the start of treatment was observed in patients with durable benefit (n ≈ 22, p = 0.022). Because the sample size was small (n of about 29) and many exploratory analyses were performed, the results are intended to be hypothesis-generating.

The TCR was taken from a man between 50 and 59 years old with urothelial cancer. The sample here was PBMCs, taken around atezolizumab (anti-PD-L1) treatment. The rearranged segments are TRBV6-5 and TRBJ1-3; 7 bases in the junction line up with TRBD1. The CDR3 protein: CASSYERTGAGNTIYF. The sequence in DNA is TGTGCCAGCAGTTACGAACGGACAGGAGCTGGAAACACCATATATTTT.